This passage covers 16 T cell receptor beta chains from one sample sequenced in a study of cytomegalovirus exposure and HLA in healthy donors. The method was immunoSEQ multiplex PCR; TCRdb's version includes in-frame clones alone and lacks a portion of them. The sample has a few hundred thousand clones, over 80% seen once. The sequenced material came from PBMCs. The receptor source for this set is a young woman in good health and CMV-seropositive.

The CDR3, as DNA: TGTGCCATACCTCCTGGGGAGGACACTGAAGCTTTCTTT. Its translation is CAIPPGEDTEAFF. This sequence joins TRBV5-5 and TRBJ1-1, with unresolved D. The CDR3 totals 13 residues. Germline assignment: CDR1 SGHKS and CDR2 YYEKEE (reference sequence). V was clipped by 9 bases and J by 3 bases, with 15 bases between them.

The CDR3 nucleotides read TGTGCCAGCAGTACTAGACCAGGCTCCTACGAGCAGTACTTC. Protein: CASSTRPGSYEQYF. V is TRBV9 and J is TRBJ2-7; TRBD2 might be the D (5 bases). Germline V gives CDR1 SGDLS, CDR2 YYNGEE. V lost 5 bases, J lost 0 bases, and 12 bases lay in between. The CDR3 contains 14 residues.

This clone turned up a few times. V usage is TRBV27 and J usage is TRBJ2-1, with 13 positions matching TRBD2. CDR1 MNHEY and CDR2 SMNVEV come from the germline V gene (reference sequence). This CDR3 spans 17 amino acids. Trimming took 5 bases from V and 4 from J; bases not matched to a gene: 8. CDR3 sequence (DNA): TGTGCCAGCAGTCCCCGGACTAGCGGGAGTGGTTACAATGAGCAGTTCTTC. The encoded protein is CASSPRTSGSGYNEQFF.

The chain links TRBV5-6 to TRBJ2-1; D may correspond to TRBD1 or TRBD2 (5 bases each). The V end lost 4 bases, the J end lost 10 bases, and 27 bases lay between the germline ends. Looked up from germline, CDR1 is SGHDT and CDR2 is YYEEEE. CDR3 length equals 17 residues. CDR3 protein: CASSPLQTVGGIGEQFF. The CDR3 coding sequence is TGTGCCAGCAGCCCACTCCAGACAGTTGGGGGTATTGGCGAGCAGTTCTTC.

The rearrangement joins TRBV30 to TRBJ2-5, with TRBD1 matching 7 bases. After removal of 0 bases from V and 4 bases from J, the junction contained 8 bases not matched to a gene. The CDR3 sequence is 15 residues long. Germline values: CDR1 GTSNPN, CDR2 SVGIG (reference sequence). The CDR3 here is CAWSVLGTVRETQYF. The CDR3, as DNA: TGTGCCTGGAGTGTACTCGGGACAGTACGAGAGACCCAGTACTTC.

The chain is built from TRBV6-5 and TRBJ2-7; no firm D call. Germline V gene lookup returns CDR1 MNHEY and CDR2 SVGAGI. This CDR3 region has 15 residues. The V end was cut by 2 bases, the J end by 1 base, with 12 bases between. The CDR3 nucleotides are TGTGCCAGCAGTTACACCCCTGTCGCTTCCTACGAGCAGTACTTC. It yields the protein CASSYTPVASYEQYF.

This rearrangement joins TRBV28 to TRBJ2-7; no clear D gene. This CDR3 spans 13 amino acids. The ends were cut back, 8 bases at V and 7 bases at J, with 18 bases in the middle. Germline values: CDR1 MDHEN, CDR2 SYDVKM. In DNA, the CDR3 is TGTGCCAGCGAAAGGGTCGCTTTGGGAGAGCAGTACTTC. This codes for CASERVALGEQYF.

This clone was observed a handful of times. This specimen includes other DNA sequences encoding the same CDR3. The V gene is TRBV29-1, the J gene TRBJ1-2, with D unclear. V lost 1 base, J lost 6 bases, and 6 bases lay in between. Germline-derived CDR1 and CDR2 are SQVTM and ANQGSEA. CDR3 length: 11 amino acids. The CDR3 is CSVEGRNGYTF. The CDR3 DNA follows: TGCAGCGTTGAAGGCAGAAATGGCTACACCTTC.

This sequence joins TRBV29-1 and TRBJ2-1; TRBD2 agrees at 13 bases. Germline V lookup: CDR1 SQVTM, CDR2 ANQGSEA. This CDR3 region has 14 residues. J lost 5 bases, V lost 7 bases, and 5 bases had no gene match. CDR3 loop: CSAPGLAGDNEQFF. CDR3 DNA: TGCAGCGCACCCGGACTAGCGGGAGACAATGAGCAGTTCTTC.

The chain uses TRBV13 and TRBJ2-1; D is unresolved. This CDR3 contains 17 residues. The germline CDR1 and CDR2 sequences are PRHDT and FYEKMQ (reference sequence). The germline V and J ends were trimmed by 4 bases and 3 bases, with 19 bases remaining between them. The CDR3 loop reads CASSSENLDRVYNEQFF. Written as DNA, the CDR3 is TGTGCCAGCAGCTCCGAAAACCTTGATCGGGTCTACAATGAGCAGTTCTTC.

Of note for this clone: Other DNA sequences in the sample encode the same CDR3. V gene TRBV5-5 combines with J gene TRBJ1-2; weak D call: TRBD1 (5 bases). Trimming took 4 bases from V and 1 from J, leaving 14 bases between them. Germline V gene data show CDR1 as SGHKS and CDR2 as YYEKEE (reference sequence). This CDR3 region has 15 residues. CDR3 coding DNA: TGTGCCAGCAGCCTTGTTTTAAGGGGTAACTATGGCTACACCTTC. It codes for CASSLVLRGNYGYTF.

This clone was recorded a few times. Other nucleotide sequences in the sample specify the same CDR3. The rearrangement joins TRBV19 to TRBJ1-5; D remains ambiguous. Looked up from germline, CDR1 is LNHDA and CDR2 is SQIVND (reference sequence). CDR3 length: 12 residues. V lost 3 bases and J lost 4, with 4 bases in between. CDR3 amino acids: CASSIPNQPQHF. CDR3 DNA sequence: TGTGCCAGTAGTATCCCGAATCAGCCCCAGCATTTT. Looking up the rest from reference TRBV19 and TRBJ1-5 gives the full variable domain: DGGITQSPKYLFRKEGQNVTLSCEQNLNHDAMYWYRQDPGQGLRLIYYSQIVNDFQKGDIAEGYSVSREKKESFPLTVTSAQKNPTAFYLCASSIPNQPQHFGDGTRLSIL.

This clone was seen only once. The J gene is TRBJ2-6, the V gene TRBV29-1; the D is unclear. The CDR3 consists of 13 residues. The germline V gene has CDR1 SQVTM and CDR2 ANQGSEA. Trimming left V 6 bases short and J 4 bases short, with 10 bases between. The CDR3 DNA reads TGCAGCGTGTCCGGTCACGGGGCCAACGTCCTGACTTTC. It is translated as CSVSGHGANVLTF.

The chain uses TRBV11-2 and TRBJ2-7, with a tentative D call TRBD2 (6 bases). CDR3 length: 16 residues. CDR1 and CDR2 from the germline V gene are SGHAT and FQNNGV. With 1 base removed from V and 0 bases from J, the gap between germline ends came to 13 bases. Written as DNA, the CDR3 is TGTGCCAGCAGCTTAGCAATAGCGGCCAGCTCCTACGAGCAGTACTTC. This codes for CASSLAIAASSYEQYF. The complete variable domain, with remaining parts taken from reference TRBV11-2 and TRBJ2-7, reads EAGVAQSPRYKIIEKRQSVAFWCNPISGHATLYWYQQILGQGPKLLIQFQNNGVVDDSQLPKDRFSAERLKGVDSTLKIQPAKLEDSAVYLCASSLAIAASSYEQYFGPGTRLTVT.

The chain uses TRBV23-1 and TRBJ2-2; D uncertain. TRBV23-1 belongs to the ORF category, with a function that is uncertain. V dropped 4 bases and J dropped 5 bases, with 11 bases sitting between them. CDR3 size: 14 residues. CDR3 protein: CASSRREKTGELFF. The CDR3 DNA reads as TGCGCCAGCAGTCGTAGGGAAAAAACCGGGGAGCTGTTTTTT.

The sample holds a few counts of this clone. The chain joins TRBV5-1 to TRBJ1-1, with D unresolved. The CDR3 sequence is 15 residues long. The V end lost 2 bases, the J end lost 1 base, and 12 bases lay between the germline ends. Per germline, CDR1 SGHRS and CDR2 YFSETQ. CDR3 loop: CASSLKGAPNTEAFF. DNA for the CDR3: TGCGCCAGCAGCTTAAAGGGAGCCCCGAACACTGAAGCTTTCTTT.